This TCR beta chain was retrieved from a study of blood T cell repertoires in COVID-19. Study-level background: The origin of the acute and convalescent COVID-19 samples was the United States, Italy and Spain. T cells, B-cell-depleted T cells, or PBMCs provided the cDNA or gDNA that served as material.

Assay used: immunoSEQ multiplex PCR; TCRdb lists only in-frame clones, some missing. The sample consists of 140,000 to 150,000 clones, about 85% of them appearing once. V was pared by 1 base and J by 1 base, with 5 bases of the junction left unmatched. The CDR3 is 16 residues long. CDR1 SGHTA and CDR2 FQGNSA come from the germline V gene. This TCR was sampled from a woman aged 40 to 49 with active or convalescent COVID-19. Sequenced input: peripheral blood. This rearrangement joins TRBV7-2 to TRBJ2-3, with TRBD2 identical over 7 bases. The CDR3 loop reads CASSLGGLAGTDTQYF. The CDR3 DNA reads TGTGCCAGCAGCTTAGGCGGGCTAGCGGGCACAGATACGCAGTATTTT.